The present T cell receptor (beta chain) was sequenced within a study of cytomegalovirus exposure and HLA in healthy donors (dated by TCRdb to about 2017). Looking at the study overall: An earlier analysis of approximately 600 of the donors reported more than 250 Gb of sequence data and 117 million unique TCR beta sequences from around 200 million T cells. A later genetic analysis took genome-wide SNP genotypes for about three fifths of the 666 donors and used that subset as a discovery cohort. Among some 400 genotyped donors of the cohort, an average of around 240,000 unique TCR beta nucleotide sequences was sequenced per donor, of which roughly 17% were non-productive. Donor age, sex, ethnicity and CMV serostatus were compiled together with the repertoire data. To predict cytomegalovirus infection status, the study brought together high-throughput TCR immunosequencing, statistical association of individual TCRs with disease status, and machine learning. Around 320 gigabases of sequencing data and 70 million to 100 million unique TCR sequences were included in an early release covering about 700 HLA-typed donors. An earlier analysis of around 580 of the donors used high-throughput TCR beta sequencing to judge whether each TCR beta V gene segment behaved as functional or pseudogenic. HLA typing covered class I and class II loci at four-digit resolution. In a later analysis, previously published TCR beta repertoires from 600 to 850 donors were re-analyzed and high-resolution HLA genotyping was added so that TCR occurrence patterns could be studied. A separate validation cohort of approximately 130 different subjects was used in addition to the roughly 640-subject first cohort. Four to six DR-DQ haplotypes were handled as single units for association and clustering, since linkage in the cohort was strong. All discovery cohort repertoires had been generated using a single sequencing platform. Rather than using new phenotypic data, the later analysis identified candidate immune exposures from TCR beta sequences and from how often those sequences occurred across donors. Typing coverage differed by locus: A, B, C, DRB1 and DQB1 were typed in roughly 620-640 donors, DQA1 in roughly 500, DPA1 in 600 to 610, and DPB1 in 400 to 480. The genetic ancestry cluster associated with self-reported Caucasian donors included about 81% of the 398 genotyped donors. The study aimed to test whether cataloging public T cell receptors could reveal signatures of past pathogen exposure. Using immunosequencing, the study profiled T cell repertoires from about 620 subjects and related those repertoires to cytomegalovirus serostatus.

The cohort comprised fewer than 700 healthy bone marrow donors. At the time of sampling, every cohort member was nominally healthy, though immune exposures that went unrecorded were likely present. The donor was CMV seropositive and belonged to the group of some 290 seropositive cohort members. A peripheral blood sample was collected from each donor, and TCR beta sequencing was performed on peripheral blood mononuclear cells. Genomic DNA extraction from the blood cell samples was performed with the Qiagen DNeasy Blood Extraction Kit. V and J are trimmed by 4 bases and 7 bases, and the gene matches miss 3 bases of the junction. Counted from cysteine to phenylalanine, this CDR3 has 13 amino acids. The sequence is cut down to CDR3 DNA, 39 bases in frame from base 1. Looking up the germline V gene (reference sequence) yields CDR1 SGHNT and CDR2 YYREEE. This clone was seen a single time. Its antigen target is currently unknown. Base qualities are missing; no much larger clone stands one base away.

The paper as a whole reports these results and caveats: A further reported finding was that TCR beta sequences accurately predicted the HLA-A and HLA-B alleles for most subjects in the first cohort. A later analysis reported that several top co-occurrence clusters appeared linked to parvovirus B19, influenza, CMV and Epstein-Barr virus. Over 15 rarely observed V segments, including chromosome 9 orphons, were excluded from the earlier analysis of almost 600 of the donors because counts were too low. The study gave a list of 150 to 200 TCR beta chains associated with cytomegalovirus. A later analysis associated 17,000 or so TCR beta sequences with specific HLA alleles at a false discovery rate of 0.05. Most TCR sequences were seen in very few donors, while some public TCRs were found in many individuals. A later analysis found that most CMV-associated TCR beta chains appeared HLA-restricted, with HLA associations seemingly driven largely by CMV exposure. A group of highly shared sequence variants was considered likely to be a technical artifact of the sequencing pipeline. When HLA alleles, especially DR and DQ, strongly co-occurred, TCR associations were difficult to assign to individual alleles. A few of the identified cytomegalovirus-associated TCR beta chains were confirmed in vitro to be specific for cytomegalovirus antigens. Linkage disequilibrium might explain the correlated functional status among segregating V segments, but an unknown experimental factor could not be ruled out. According to a later genetic analysis, donors in an Asian-associated ancestry cluster had fewer N-insertions in productive TCRs than the approximately 630-donor mean. The 87-base-pair reads could not distinguish some IMGT-functional V segments, including TRBV6-2 and TRBV6-3, so those segments were excluded. In a later analysis, HLA-associated TCR beta chains were found to be more clonally expanded and to have lower generation probabilities than equally common non-associated chains. Roughly uniform sequencing depth across donors was assumed in presence/absence analyses, although this assumption may not hold. The cohort was sequenced for TCR beta chains only, and without alpha or paired-chain data the features that could be detected were limited. In a later analysis, the rate of TCR association differed among HLA loci, with DRB1 alleles having the most associated TCRs and HLA-C alleles having the fewest. The authors suggested that the approach could potentially be extended to other disease states and immunological phenotypes. HLA typing was unavailable for some donors at each locus, so association tests used only the typed subset. A later genetic analysis associated a missense DCLRE1C variant with V-gene and J-gene trimming of TCR beta chains, and an independent cohort replicated the association. In an earlier analysis of roughly 560 of the donors, most TCR beta V segments were observed in productive rearrangements about 90% or about 30% of the time, broadly matching IMGT annotations. In both the original and validation cohorts, the classifier was reported to diagnose cytomegalovirus status with high specificity and sensitivity. For the cohort, immune exposure information was limited to CMV serostatus.

The library was made by the immunoSEQ multiplex PCR assay. The multiplex PCR relied on a mix of 60 forward primers for TCR Vbeta segments and 13 reverse primers for TCR Jbeta segments. Amplification of the CDR3 region of rearranged TCR beta genes was performed with a multiplex PCR assay on genomic DNA. The amplified TCR beta libraries were sequenced on the Illumina HiSeq System as 87-base-pair reads. Per the authors' processing: A later analysis counted about 80 million unique TCR beta chains across the 600 to 850 repertoires, and roughly 9.9 million of these chains were shared by at least two donors. Raw reads were error-corrected and collapsed into unique sequences by a nearest-neighbor algorithm in which closely related sequences were merged to remove PCR and sequencing errors. Alignment of CDR3 sequences to IMGT reference sequences was used to assign V, D and J gene segments. For a sequence to be retained, at least a six-nucleotide match to both a V gene segment and a J gene segment was required. A rearrangement was called productive if the CDR3 had no stop codons and remained in frame with V and J, and every other rearrangement was called non-productive. Following IMGT convention, CDR3 was defined as the stretch from the second conserved V-encoded cysteine up to the conserved J-encoded phenylalanine. The earlier analysis of about 590 of the donors excluded sequences that lacked an unambiguous match to a single V gene segment. An earlier analysis of 587 of the donors called V segments functional above 56.7% productive rearrangements and segregating when the between-donor standard deviation exceeded 5%. A statistical classification framework was built to diagnose cytomegalovirus status from the catalog of TCR beta chain sequences. V and J gene assignment, in a later analysis, came from comparing TCR nucleotide sequences with IMGT/GENE-DB human TR gene sequences. In a later analysis, CDR3 sequences and most-parsimonious VDJ recombination scenarios were assigned using the TCRdist pipeline. In a later analysis, every TCR beta chain was defined by the combination of its CDR3 amino acid sequence and its V-gene family, and reads without a unique V-gene family were dropped. To address suspected cross-contamination and a sequencing artifact, a later analysis removed 592 highly shared, low-generation-probability nucleotide sequences. In a later analysis, a clonal expansion index for each public chain was calculated from normalized within-repertoire ranks of inferred template counts. In a later analysis, generation probabilities were computed using a VDJ recombination model fitted to out-of-frame rearrangements, and the results were checked against IGoR. In a later analysis, hypergeometric tests were used to score TCR-TCR, TCR-HLA and TCR-CMV co-occurrence, with a repertoire-size bias correction applied to TCR pairs. In a later analysis, false discovery rates were estimated by permuting HLA or CMV assignments 20 times. In a later analysis, co-occurring TCRs were grouped using DBSCAN, with TCRdist sequence similarity added in when clustering inside HLA-allele-positive subsets. For co-occurrence clustering, repertoires with fewer than 30,000 or more than 120,000 public chains were excluded, along with a handful of repertoires with anomalous nucleotide sharing. Here the immuneACCESS table is served through TCRdb, limited to in-frame sequences with V and J called. Missing clones are a known gap in these copies; in checked studies unresolved V genes cover under half, and the rest lacks a known reason. For V, J and clone size, that table is used; D and trimming come from the DNA. This sample lists approximately 55,000 clones; over 75% were detected once. The ten most abundant clones make up about 2.5% of the sample.

The sequenced sample consisted of PBMCs. This receptor was identified in a boy between 10 and 17 years old in good health and CMV-seropositive. Here the chain combines TRBV5-4 and TRBJ1-5, and TRBD1 matches 9 of the central bases. The encoded CDR3 is CASSPGTGQPQHF. In nucleotides, the sequence is TGTGCCAGCAGCCCCGGGACAGGGCAGCCCCAGCATTTT.